The text below deals with one T cell receptor (beta chain). Its antigen is unknown. This record belongs to a study of T cell repertoires in ileal Crohn's disease. The overall study: Patients had a median 7.9-year disease duration, and around 35% were active smokers. Study outcomes and limitations: Mucosal expansions were suggested to be mainly CD8 T cells. Endoscopic recurrence occurred in every patient whose clonality exceeded 26.8%.

Each sample's TCRB immunosequencing used roughly 500 nanograms of biopsy DNA. TCRdb's table, derived via immunoSEQ multiplex PCR, lists solely in-frame clones and lacks some. Here the sample spans 6,000 to 8,000 clones, around 93% being singletons. There are 15 residues in the CDR3. Germline CDR1 MNHEY, CDR2 SMNVEV (reference sequence). V lost 8 bases to trimming and J lost 2 bases; unmatched junction nucleotides: 6. The TCR originated in an adult with Crohn's disease. The chain uses TRBV27 and TRBJ1-5, with 10 bases aligning to TRBD1. Specimen: ileal tissue. CDR3 in DNA: TGTGCCAGCCAATCGACAGGGGGCCGCAATCAGCCCCAGCATTTT. Its translation: CASQSTGGRNQPQHF.